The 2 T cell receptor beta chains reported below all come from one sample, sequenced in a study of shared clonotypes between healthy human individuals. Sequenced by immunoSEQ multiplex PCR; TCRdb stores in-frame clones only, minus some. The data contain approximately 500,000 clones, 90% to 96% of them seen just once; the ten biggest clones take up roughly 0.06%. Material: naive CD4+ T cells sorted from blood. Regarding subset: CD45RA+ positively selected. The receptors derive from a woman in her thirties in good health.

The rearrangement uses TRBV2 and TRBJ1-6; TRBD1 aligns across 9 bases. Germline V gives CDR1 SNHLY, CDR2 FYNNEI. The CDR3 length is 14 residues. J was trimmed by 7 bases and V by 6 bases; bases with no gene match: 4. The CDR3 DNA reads TGTGCCAGCAGGCCCGGGACAGGGAATTCACCCCTCCACTTT. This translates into CASRPGTGNSPLHF.

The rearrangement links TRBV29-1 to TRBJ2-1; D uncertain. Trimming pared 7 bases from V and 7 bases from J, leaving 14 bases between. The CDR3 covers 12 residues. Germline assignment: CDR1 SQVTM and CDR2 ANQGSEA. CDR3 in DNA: TGCAGCGCCCAGTCCCCCCGGAATGAGCAGTTCTTC. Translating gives CSAQSPRNEQFF.